The TCR beta chain described here comes from a study of PD-1 blockade in classical Hodgkin lymphoma. The patients all showed relapse after autologous stem cell transplantation, while their brentuximab vedotin exposure varied. This clone has more than one count but fewer than ten. Its matching antigen is unknown. CDR1 and CDR2 from the germline V gene are KGHSH and LQKENI. There are 14 residues in the CDR3. The V end lost 1 base, the J end lost 2 bases, and 8 bases lay between the germline ends. Profiling relied on immunoSEQ multiplex PCR, and the TCRdb table lists in-frame clones only, not all of them. Found here are about 150,000 clones, about four fifths of them singletons; the top ten hold over 7.5%. Findings and limits, study-wide: For complete responders, baseline diversity was comparable to that of newly diagnosed patients. Significantly greater TCR diversity emerged by C4D1 in CD4+ cells but not CD8+ cells. Relapsed/refractory patients reportedly had lower baseline diversity than newly diagnosed patients.

The J gene is TRBJ1-2, the V gene TRBV18, with D maybe TRBD1 (5 bases). Specimen: peripheral blood mononuclear cells (PBMCs), collected before the second cycle of nivolumab. This TCR was sampled from a human donor with classical Hodgkin lymphoma. The CDR3 is CASSPQGRNYGYTF. CDR3 nucleotide sequence: TGTGCCAGCTCACCACAGGGGAGAAACTATGGCTACACCTTC. Drawing the rest from reference TRBV18 and TRBJ1-2, the complete variable domain is NAGVMQNPRHLVRRRGQEARLRCSPMKGHSHVYWYRQLPEEGLKFMVYLQKENIIDESGMPKERFSAEFPKEGPSILRIQQVVRGDSAAYFCASSPQGRNYGYTFGSGTRLTVV.